Given below is one T cell receptor beta chain in context. No antigen is known for it. This specimen belongs to a study of T cell repertoires in cytomegalovirus infection. At the level of the study: Both a matching HLA type and CMV infection were indicated by public TCR beta signatures.

TCRdb reprocessed the reads with MiXCR, giving one entry per CDR3 protein. Found here are roughly 320,000 distinct CDR3 sequences, 8% to 10% of them singletons; the top ten hold around 2.4%. Overall study findings and caveats: The ex vivo response showed dominance by HLA-C-restricted CMV-specific TCR beta clonotypes.

This receptor was obtained from a human donor in good health (CMV status not recorded). Some clones in this sample may be carry-over from other donors' samples. The sample taken for sequencing was PBMCs.

CDR3 in amino acids: CASSFQFDNEQFF. DNA for the CDR3: TGTGCCAGCAGCTTTCAATTTGACAATGAGCAGTTCTTC. The chain uses TRBV14 and TRBJ2-1; D gene ambiguous. Trimming took off 5 bases at V and 5 bases at J, with 10 bases between the two ends. Germline CDR1 reads SGHDN; CDR2 reads FVKESK. The CDR3 loop spans 13 amino acids.